The text below deals with one T cell receptor (beta chain). This sample includes further DNA sequences coding for the same CDR3. Participants were placed into cohorts based on the clinical history they reported. Recovered status applied to Cohort 3 donors who had two consecutive negative PCRs. It also applied to those with clearance or with symptom resolution. In the original processing: Scientists estimated how many nucleated cells there were by amplifying reference gene primers. TCRdb's copy holds only in-frame clones and misses some; the assay was immunoSEQ multiplex PCR. The V and J calls and clone size were taken over from that table, and D and trimming were inferred from the DNA. The data contain more than 250,000 clones, 70% to 90% of them seen just once; the ten biggest clones take up approximately 5.3%. CDR3 size: 12 residues. Germline CDR1 is SGHRS and CDR2 is YFSETQ. Trimming cost V 0 bases and J 8 bases, with 8 bases left between them.

These data are taken from a study of blood T cell repertoires in COVID-19. At the level of the study: The origin of the acute and convalescent COVID-19 samples was the United States, Italy and Spain.

This TCR was recovered from a woman in her 30s who had recovered from COVID-19. The genes are TRBV5-1 and TRBJ1-1; no definite D call. Sequenced: PBMCs or T cells enriched from blood (not recorded which). The CDR3 nucleotides are TGCGCCAGCAGCTTGGTCGGCGGAGAAGCTTTCTTT. Protein product: CASSLVGGEAFF.